The T cell receptor (beta chain) described here comes from a study of cytomegalovirus exposure and HLA in healthy donors. This CDR3 region has 16 residues. V gave up 6 bases and J gave up 6 bases, with 20 bases separating them. The germline V gene has CDR1 MNHEY and CDR2 SMNVEV (reference sequence). In the PCR, 60 Vbeta and 13 Jbeta primers were used. Profiled with immunoSEQ multiplex PCR; TCRdb holds only in-frame clones, not every one. The repertoire holds tens of thousands of clones, over 60% seen once, with 7.5% to 8% in the top ten. The specimen was PBMCs. The chain uses TRBV27 and TRBJ2-2; D is perhaps TRBD2 (7 bases). The sequence derives from a man aged 40-49 years in good health and CMV-seropositive. Written as DNA, the CDR3 is TGTGCCAGCAGACCCGTGGGGGGGCTTGCTGCCGGGGAGCTGTTTTTT. Its protein is CASRPVGGLAAGELFF.